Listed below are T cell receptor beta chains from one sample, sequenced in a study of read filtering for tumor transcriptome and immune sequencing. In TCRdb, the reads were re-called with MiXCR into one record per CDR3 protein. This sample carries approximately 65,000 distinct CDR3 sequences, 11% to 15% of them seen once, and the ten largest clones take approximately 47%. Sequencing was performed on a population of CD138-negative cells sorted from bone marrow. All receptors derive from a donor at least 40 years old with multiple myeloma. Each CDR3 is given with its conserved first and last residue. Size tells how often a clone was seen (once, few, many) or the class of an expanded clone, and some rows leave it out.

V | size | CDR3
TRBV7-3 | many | CASSLPSGITGELFF
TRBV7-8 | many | CASSLASTLHSNQPQHF
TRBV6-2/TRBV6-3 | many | CASTVGDTQYF
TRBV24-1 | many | CATSVIGSPTDTQYF
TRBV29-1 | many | CSVVASGGLREQYF
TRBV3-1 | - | CACRPRDGDDNEQFF
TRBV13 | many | CASSPQTLGHAGYETDTQYF
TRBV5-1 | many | CASRRGQSSYEQYF
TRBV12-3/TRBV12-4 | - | CASSPSGMGEAYF
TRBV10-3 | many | CATVGTGEETQYF
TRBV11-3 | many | CASSLGLTGEETQYF
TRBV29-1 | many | CSGQGGGTQYF
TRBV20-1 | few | CSARGRRSERAGDNEQFF
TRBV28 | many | CASAPGQGVSGANVLTF
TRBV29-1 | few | CSVEGGTEAFF
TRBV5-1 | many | CASSFADTQYF
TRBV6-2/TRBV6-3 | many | CASSYSTGGLGRYF
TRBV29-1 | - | CSVGGQTYEQYF
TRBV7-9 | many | CASGLPAGGSYNEQFF
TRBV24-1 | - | CATSDLKMGIEQFF
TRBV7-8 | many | CASSLLGFNQPQHF
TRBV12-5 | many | CASGPRTGEGTEAFF
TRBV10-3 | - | CAARPFLADTGELFF
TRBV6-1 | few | CASSARDRGIYEQYF
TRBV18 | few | CASSPGTRAYEQYF
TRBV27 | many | CASRGTTNTGELFF
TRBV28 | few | CASSLRSSYEQYF
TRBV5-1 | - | CASVRAGGPNTEAFF
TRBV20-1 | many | CSAPGATDEQFF
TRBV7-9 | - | CASSQQETQYF
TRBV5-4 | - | CASSPNHDGAEQYF
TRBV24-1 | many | CATSDFYSNYGYTF
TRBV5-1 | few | CASSLGLGTVSGNTIYF
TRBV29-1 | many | CSVDPKVYNEQFF
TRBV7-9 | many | CASSRDNQPQHF
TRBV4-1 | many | CASSQGSTYGYTF